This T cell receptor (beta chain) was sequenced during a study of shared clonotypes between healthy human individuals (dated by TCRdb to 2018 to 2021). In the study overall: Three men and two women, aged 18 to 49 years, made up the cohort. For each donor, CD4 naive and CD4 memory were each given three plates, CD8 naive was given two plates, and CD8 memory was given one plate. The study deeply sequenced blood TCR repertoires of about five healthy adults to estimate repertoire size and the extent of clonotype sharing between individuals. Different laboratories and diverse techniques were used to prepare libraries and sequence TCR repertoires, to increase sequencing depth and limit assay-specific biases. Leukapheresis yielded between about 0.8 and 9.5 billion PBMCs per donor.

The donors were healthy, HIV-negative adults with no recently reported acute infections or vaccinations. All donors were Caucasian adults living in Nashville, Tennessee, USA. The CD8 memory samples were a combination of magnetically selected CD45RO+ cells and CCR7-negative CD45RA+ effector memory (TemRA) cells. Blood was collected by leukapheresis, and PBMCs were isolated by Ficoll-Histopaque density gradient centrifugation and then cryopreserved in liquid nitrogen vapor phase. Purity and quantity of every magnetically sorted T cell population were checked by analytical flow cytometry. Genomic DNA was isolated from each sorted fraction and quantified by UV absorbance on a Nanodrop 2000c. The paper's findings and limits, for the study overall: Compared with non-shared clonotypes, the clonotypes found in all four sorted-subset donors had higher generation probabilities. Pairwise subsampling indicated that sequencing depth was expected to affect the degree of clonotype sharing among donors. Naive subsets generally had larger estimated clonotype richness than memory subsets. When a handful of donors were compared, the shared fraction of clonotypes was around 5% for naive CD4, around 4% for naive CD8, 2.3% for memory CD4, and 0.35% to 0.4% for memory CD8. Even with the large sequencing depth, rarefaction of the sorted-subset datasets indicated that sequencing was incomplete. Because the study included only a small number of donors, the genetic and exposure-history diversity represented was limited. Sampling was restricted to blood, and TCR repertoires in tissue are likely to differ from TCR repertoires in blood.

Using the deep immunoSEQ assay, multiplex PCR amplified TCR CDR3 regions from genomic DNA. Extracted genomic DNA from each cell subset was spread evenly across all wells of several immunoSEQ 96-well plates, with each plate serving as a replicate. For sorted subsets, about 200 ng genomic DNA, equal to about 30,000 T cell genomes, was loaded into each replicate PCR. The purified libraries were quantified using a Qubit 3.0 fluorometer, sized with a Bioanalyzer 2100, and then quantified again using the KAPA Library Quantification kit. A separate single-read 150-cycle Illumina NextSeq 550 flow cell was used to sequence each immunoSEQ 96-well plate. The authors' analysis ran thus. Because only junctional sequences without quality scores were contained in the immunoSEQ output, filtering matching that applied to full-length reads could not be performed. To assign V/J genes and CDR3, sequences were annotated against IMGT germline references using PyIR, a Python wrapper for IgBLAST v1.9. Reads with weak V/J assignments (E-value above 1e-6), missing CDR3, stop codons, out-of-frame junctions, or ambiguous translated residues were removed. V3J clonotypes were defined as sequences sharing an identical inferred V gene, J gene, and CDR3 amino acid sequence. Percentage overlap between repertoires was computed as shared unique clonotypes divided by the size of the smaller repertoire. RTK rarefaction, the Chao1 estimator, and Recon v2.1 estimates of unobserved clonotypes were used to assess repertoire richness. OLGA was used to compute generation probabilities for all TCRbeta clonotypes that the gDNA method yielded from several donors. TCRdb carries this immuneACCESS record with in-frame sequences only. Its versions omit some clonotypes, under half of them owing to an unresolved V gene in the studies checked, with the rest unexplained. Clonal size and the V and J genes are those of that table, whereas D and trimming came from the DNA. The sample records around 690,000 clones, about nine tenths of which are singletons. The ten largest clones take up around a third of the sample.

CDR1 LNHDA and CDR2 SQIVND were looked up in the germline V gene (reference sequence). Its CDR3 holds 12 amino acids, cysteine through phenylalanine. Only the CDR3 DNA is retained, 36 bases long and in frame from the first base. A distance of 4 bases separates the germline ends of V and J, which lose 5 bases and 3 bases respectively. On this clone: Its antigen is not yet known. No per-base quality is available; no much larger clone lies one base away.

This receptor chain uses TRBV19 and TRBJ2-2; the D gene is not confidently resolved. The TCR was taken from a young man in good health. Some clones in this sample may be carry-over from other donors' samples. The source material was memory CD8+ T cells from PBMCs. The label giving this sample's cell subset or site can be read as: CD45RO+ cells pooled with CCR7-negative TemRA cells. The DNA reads TGTGCCAGTAGTTTGCACACCGGGGAGCTGTTTTTT. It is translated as CASSLHTGELFF. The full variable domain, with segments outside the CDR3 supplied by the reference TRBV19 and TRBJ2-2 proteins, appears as DGGITQSPKYLFRKEGQNVTLSCEQNLNHDAMYWYRQDPGQGLRLIYYSQIVNDFQKGDIAEGYSVSREKKESFPLTVTSAQKNPTAFYLCASSLHTGELFFGEGSRLTVL.